This T cell receptor (beta chain) was sequenced for a study of shared clonotypes between healthy human individuals. Study-wide context: The plates for each donor numbered three CD4 naive, three CD4 memory, two CD8 naive and one CD8 memory.

The junction had 3 bases not matched to a gene; V was cut back by 2 bases and J by 3 bases. Germline V gives CDR1 MNHEY, CDR2 SVGAGI. This CDR3 comprises 15 residues. The naive CD8 population came from CD45RO-negative cells selected for CCR7, without terminally differentiated effector memory CD45RA+ cells. The table came from immunoSEQ multiplex PCR; TCRdb's copy has only in-frame clones and leaves some out. Of 1.5 million to 2.5 million clones listed, about 95% are singletons. Study outcomes and limitations: Researchers sampled only blood; tissue repertoires likely differ.

Remarks on this clone: Its antigen remains unidentified. The sample contains more than one DNA sequence encoding this CDR3.

The sequencing sample was made of naive CD8+ T cells sorted from blood. The clonotype originates from a man aged 18-30 years in good health. The chain uses TRBV6-5 and TRBJ2-7; 11 bases agree with TRBD2. CDR3 sequence (DNA): TGTGCCAGCAGTTACGGGACTAGCGGTTACTACGAGCAGTACTTC. This gives the protein CASSYGTSGYYEQYF.